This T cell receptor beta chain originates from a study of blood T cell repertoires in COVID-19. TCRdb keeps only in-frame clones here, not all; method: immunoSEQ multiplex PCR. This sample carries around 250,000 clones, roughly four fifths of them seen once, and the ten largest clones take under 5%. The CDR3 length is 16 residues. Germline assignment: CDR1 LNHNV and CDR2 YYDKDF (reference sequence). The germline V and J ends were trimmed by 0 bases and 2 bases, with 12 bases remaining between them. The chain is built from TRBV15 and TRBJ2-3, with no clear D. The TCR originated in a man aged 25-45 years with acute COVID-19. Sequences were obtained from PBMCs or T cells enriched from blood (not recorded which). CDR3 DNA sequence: TGTGCCACCAGCAGAGATCTCCTCCACTTCACAGATACGCAGTATTTT. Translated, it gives CATSRDLLHFTDTQYF.